A selection of T cell receptor beta chains follows, all from one sample in a study of blood T cell repertoires in COVID-19. Method: immunoSEQ multiplex PCR; TCRdb's copy keeps in-frame clones and lacks some. The sample carries around 200,000 clones, about 83% recorded once. Specimen: PBMCs or T cells enriched from blood (not recorded which). The receptors were gathered from a man between 40 and 49 years old with acute COVID-19. CDR3s include the opening cysteine and the closing phenylalanine or tryptophan. A D gene is named only where the DNA matches it firmly. The size of a clone is reported for some rows only, either as once, few or many, or as a class for expanded clones.

size,V,J,D,CDR3,DNA
-,TRBV2,TRBJ2-7,-,CASSADQRWEQYF,TGTGCCAGCAGTGCAGATCAGCGATGGGAGCAGTACTTC
-,TRBV29-1,TRBJ2-1,-,CSVEEAPRGLNEQFF,TGCAGCGTGGAGGAAGCCCCGCGTGGGTTAAATGAGCAGTTCTTC
-,TRBV30,TRBJ1-2,-,CAWSLIRVDDGYTF,TGTGCCTGGAGTCTCATCAGGGTCGACGATGGCTACACCTTC
few,TRBV28,TRBJ1-3,-,CASSLEATGNTIYF,TGTGCCAGCAGTTTAGAGGCAACTGGAAACACCATATATTTT
once,TRBV9,TRBJ2-7,-,CASSVGGSGYEQYF,TGTGCCAGCAGCGTGGGAGGTAGCGGCTACGAGCAGTACTTC
-,TRBV20-1,TRBJ1-5,-,CSATEGQPQHF,TGCAGTGCTACGGAGGGTCAGCCCCAGCATTTT
-,TRBV7-9,TRBJ2-5,-,CASSLLVSSETQYF,TGTGCCAGCAGCTTACTAGTATCATCGGAGACCCAGTACTTC
-,TRBV29-1,TRBJ2-5,TRBD2,CSVVVAGGPIETQYF,TGCAGCGTTGTCGTAGCGGGAGGGCCGATAGAGACCCAGTACTTC
-,TRBV6-5,TRBJ2-7,TRBD2,CASRSLAGGPYEQYF,TGTGCCAGCAGATCTCTAGCGGGGGGACCCTACGAGCAGTACTTC
-,TRBV9,TRBJ2-5,TRBD1,CASSPSGGRFGETQYF,TGTGCCAGCAGCCCGTCAGGGGGAAGGTTCGGAGAGACCCAGTACTTC
once,TRBV4-2,TRBJ1-1,TRBD1,CASSQPSQGVTEAFF,TGTGCCAGCAGCCAACCTTCTCAGGGGGTCACTGAAGCTTTCTTT
-,TRBV5-1,TRBJ2-1,-,CASSGDRDEQFF,TGCGCCTCCTCGGGGGATAGGGATGAGCAGTTCTTC
-,TRBV7-2,TRBJ2-7,-,CASSTRSTGEQYF,TGTGCCAGCAGCACCCGCTCGACAGGCGAGCAGTACTTC
once,TRBV28,TRBJ1-1,-,CASSLPPGQVGTEAFF,TGTGCCAGCAGTTTACCTCCGGGACAAGTGGGCACTGAAGCTTTCTTT
-,TRBV29-1,TRBJ2-7,TRBD1,CSVGTGTGKNEQYF,TGCAGCGTTGGTACCGGGACAGGGAAAAACGAGCAGTACTTC
once,TRBV7-9,TRBJ2-7,TRBD2,CASSPGLAGGPTSEQYF,TGTGCCAGCAGCCCGGGACTAGCGGGAGGCCCCACCTCCGAGCAGTACTTC
once,TRBV4-1,TRBJ1-6,TRBD1,CASSQDHGTGTSPLHF,TGCGCCAGCAGCCAAGACCACGGGACAGGGACTTCACCCCTCCACTTT
few,TRBV27,TRBJ2-2,TRBD2,CASLRTSGSRELFF,TGTGCCTCATTGAGGACTAGCGGGAGCCGGGAGCTGTTTTTT
-,TRBV7-9,TRBJ2-7,TRBD2,CASSLKTSGLYEQYF,TGTGCCAGCAGCTTGAAGACTAGCGGGTTGTACGAGCAGTACTTC
-,TRBV19,TRBJ1-1,-,CASSIARHQRAFF,TGTGCCAGTAGTATAGCCCGACACCAAAGGGCTTTCTTT
once,TRBV6-5,TRBJ2-7,TRBD2,CASRHRLAGSDEQYF,TGTGCCAGCAGGCACCGACTAGCGGGGAGCGACGAGCAGTACTTC
-,TRBV7-9,TRBJ1-6,TRBD1,CASSLWDRDNSPLHF,TGTGCCAGCAGCTTATGGGACAGGGATAATTCACCCCTCCACTTT
-,TRBV6-4,TRBJ2-3,TRBD2,CASSDSGRRDTQYF,TGTGCCAGCAGTGATAGCGGGAGAAGAGATACGCAGTATTTT
-,TRBV28,TRBJ2-3,TRBD2,CASTLIGREGLGDTQYF,TGTGCCAGCACCCTGATAGGGCGGGAGGGCCTAGGGGATACGCAGTATTTT
-,TRBV28,TRBJ1-3,TRBD1,CASNRQGRNTIYF,TGTGCCAGCAACCGACAGGGGAGAAACACCATATATTTT
-,TRBV2,TRBJ2-5,-,CASSDTSLGREETQYF,TGTGCCAGCAGTGATACGTCTTTGGGCAGGGAAGAGACCCAGTACTTC
once,TRBV6-5,TRBJ2-1,-,CASSYGRGSNEQFF,TGTGCCAGCAGTTACGGGAGGGGGAGCAATGAGCAGTTCTTC
-,TRBV11-2,TRBJ2-7,-,CASSLTRGRQSSYEQYF,TGTGCCAGCAGCTTAACCCGGGGGAGGCAGAGCTCCTACGAGCAGTACTTC
-,TRBV7-9,TRBJ2-7,-,CASSWGGDEQYF,TGTGCCAGCAGCTGGGGCGGGGACGAGCAGTACTTC
-,TRBV29-1,TRBJ2-1,TRBD2,CSVKSGTRQYNEQFF,TGCAGCGTGAAGTCCGGGACTAGGCAATACAATGAGCAGTTCTTC
-,TRBV7-9,TRBJ2-5,-,CASSLARSLFQETQYF,TGTGCCAGCAGCTTAGCGCGGTCGCTTTTCCAAGAGACCCAGTACTTC
once,TRBV7-9,TRBJ2-1,-,CASSSTRVGQVGSYNEQFF,TGTGCCAGCAGCTCGACTAGAGTAGGACAGGTTGGTTCCTACAATGAGCAGTTCTTC
-,TRBV7-2,TRBJ2-7,-,CASSLGQGGYEQYF,TGTGCCAGCAGTCTGGGGCAGGGAGGCTACGAGCAGTACTTC
-,TRBV5-1,TRBJ2-3,TRBD2,CASSSSGGTDTQYF,TGCGCCAGCAGTTCCTCCGGGGGGACAGATACGCAGTATTTT
once,TRBV2,TRBJ1-4,-,CASNSNKWEGRKLFF,TGTGCCAGCAACAGCAATAAGTGGGAGGGGAGAAAACTGTTTTTT
-,TRBV28,TRBJ1-5,TRBD1,CASSPFLRDRDHQPQHF,TGTGCCAGCAGTCCCTTCCTCCGGGACAGGGATCATCAGCCCCAGCATTTT
-,TRBV15,TRBJ2-7,-,CATSRERDFPYEQYF,TGTGCCACCAGCAGAGAAAGGGACTTCCCCTACGAGCAGTACTTC
-,TRBV2,TRBJ2-1,-,CASRPTADRLTNEQFF,TGTGCCAGCCGACCGACAGCAGATAGGTTGACGAATGAGCAGTTCTTC
-,TRBV25-1,TRBJ2-3,TRBD2,CASSTRALAGADTQYF,TGTGCCAGCAGTACAAGGGCGCTAGCGGGAGCAGATACGCAGTATTTT
-,TRBV30,TRBJ1-3,-,CAWSVQVRNTIYF,TGTGCCTGGAGTGTACAGGTCCGAAACACCATATATTTT
-,TRBV10-3,TRBJ2-7,-,CAIRHTYEQYF,TGTGCCATCAGGCATACATACGAGCAGTACTTC
-,TRBV11-2,TRBJ2-7,TRBD1,CASSLVTGETYEQYF,TGTGCCAGCAGCTTAGTGACAGGGGAAACCTACGAGCAGTACTTC